This T cell receptor beta chain was recorded in a study of blood T cell repertoires in COVID-19. As for the study in general: The study drew acute and convalescent COVID-19 samples from the United States, Italy and Spain. Sources were T cells, B-cell-depleted T cells, or PBMCs; the material itself was cDNA or gDNA.

This study enrolled people aged roughly 18 to 90 from about two dozen US geographic areas. Donors in Cohort 3 who had recovered were those with two negative PCRs, healthcare professional clearance, or resolution of their symptoms. CDR1 MNHEY and CDR2 SMNVEV come from the germline V gene (reference sequence). This CDR3 region has 15 residues. V was trimmed by 5 bases and J by 4 bases, leaving 18 bases between them. Repertoires were generated with immunoSEQ multiplex PCR, while TCRdb's copy carries only in-frame clones and drops some. The sample contains approximately 220,000 clones, around 84% of which appear only once.

The clonotype was recovered from a woman between 35 and 50 years old who had recovered from COVID-19. Sample: PBMCs or T cells enriched from blood (not recorded which). The genes are TRBV27 and TRBJ2-7; TRBD1 might be the D (6 bases). CDR3 loop: CASSVGQGFWYEQYF. CDR3 bases: TGTGCCAGCAGTGTTGGTCAGGGGTTTTGGTACGAGCAGTACTTC.